The 14 T cell receptor beta chains below come from one sample, sequenced in a study of PD-1 blockade in mismatch repair-deficient tumors. Time point noted: roughly eleven-day in vitro stimulation with candidate mutation-associated neoantigen peptide 1. Their antigens remain unidentified. Some clones are missing from TCRdb's copy, which holds only in-frame ones; the method was immunoSEQ multiplex PCR. The sample records around 9,200 clones, roughly 87% being singletons. Sequencing used cells cultured in vitro, obtained from a patient treated with pembrolizumab. These receptors were obtained from an adult with mismatch repair-deficient cancer.

For this clone: The junction departs from germline at one end; a sequencing error may be responsible. The genes are TRBV5-4 and TRBJ2-7; 12 bases align to TRBD1. The CDR3 has 15 residues. The germline V gene has CDR1 SGHNT and CDR2 YYREEE (reference sequence). CDR3: CASSLESGTGGIGRF. In DNA form, the CDR3 reads TGTGCCAGCAGCCTCGAGTCGGGGACAGGGGGCATCGGGCGCTTC.

The chain joins TRBV5-1 to TRBJ2-5; TRBD1 matches at 7 bases. CDR1 and CDR2 from the germline V gene are SGHRS and YFSETQ. After removal of 2 bases from V and 3 bases from J, the junction contained 4 bases not matched to a gene. There are 14 residues in the CDR3. The CDR3 nucleotides read TGCGCCAGCAGCTTACAGGGGCGGGAAGAGACCCAGTACTTC. Translating it yields CASSLQGREETQYF. Using reference TRBV5-1 and TRBJ2-5 for the parts outside the CDR3, the full variable domain is KAGVTQTPRYLIKTRGQQVTLSCSPISGHRSVSWYQQTPGQGLQFLFEYFSETQRNKGNFPGRFSGRQFSNSRSEMNVSTLELGDSALYLCASSLQGREETQYFGPGTRLLVL.

The J gene is TRBJ1-5, the V gene TRBV6-1, with D maybe TRBD1 (6 bases). V was clipped by 5 bases and J by 5 bases, with 16 bases between them. Germline values: CDR1 MNHNS, CDR2 SASEGT. The CDR3 length is 15 residues. In DNA form, the CDR3 reads TGTGCCAGCAGTCAAATGGACAGCCCATATCAGCCCCAGCATTTT. Its protein is CASSQMDSPYQPQHF.

This chain connects TRBV6-5 to TRBJ1-1, with 7 bases matching TRBD1. The V gene's germline CDR1 is MNHEY and CDR2 SVGAGI. Trimming removed 7 bases from V and 5 bases from J; junction bases left unmatched: 10. CDR3 length: 14 residues. The DNA of the CDR3 is TGTGCCAGCACTGCGAGGGGGCTCGGAACTGAAGCTTTCTTT. Its protein is CASTARGLGTEAFF.

In its sample, this clone ranks as large. CDR3 bases: TGTGCCTGCCCCGCAATTCACAGACAGGGCGGCTACACCTTC. Residues: CACPAIHRQGGYTF. This chain joins TRBV30 and TRBJ1-2; 7 nucleotides align to TRBD1. Germline V gene sequence: CDR1 GTSNPN, CDR2 SVGIG (reference sequence). V lost 6 bases and J lost 8; bases outside the gene matches: 15. This CDR3 has 14 amino acids.

This rearrangement joins TRBV5-1 to TRBJ1-1, with TRBD1 matching 7 bases. This CDR3 has 14 residues. The V segment lost 4 bases and the J segment 4 bases; nucleotides outside the gene matches: 7. CDR1 is SGHRS, CDR2 YFSETQ, per germline. The DNA for the CDR3 is TGCGCCAGCAGCATGGACAGGATAAGCACTGAAGCTTTCTTT. This codes for CASSMDRISTEAFF. Looking up the rest from reference TRBV5-1 and TRBJ1-1 gives the full variable domain: KAGVTQTPRYLIKTRGQQVTLSCSPISGHRSVSWYQQTPGQGLQFLFEYFSETQRNKGNFPGRFSGRQFSNSRSEMNVSTLELGDSALYLCASSMDRISTEAFFGQGTRLTVV.

This rearrangement joins TRBV4-1 to TRBJ2-4; tentatively, D is TRBD1 (6 bases). The germline V and J ends were trimmed by 0 bases and 0 bases, with 9 bases remaining between them. This CDR3 has 16 amino acids. Germline-derived CDR1 and CDR2 are MGHRA and YSYEKL. The chain's CDR3 is CASSQETGLAKNIQYF. CDR3 sequence (DNA): TGCGCCAGCAGCCAAGAGACAGGCCTAGCCAAAAACATTCAGTACTTC.

This chain connects TRBV27 to TRBJ1-2, with TRBD1 identical over 9 bases. The trim removed 1 base at V and 1 base at J, leaving 4 bases unmatched. The germline V gene has CDR1 MNHEY and CDR2 SMNVEV (reference sequence). This CDR3 spans 16 amino acids. DNA for the CDR3: TGTGCCAGCAGTTTATTACCGGGACAGGGTAACTATGGCTACACCTTC. Translated, it gives CASSLLPGQGNYGYTF.

The chain recombines TRBV29-1 with TRBJ2-3, with 11 bases matching TRBD2. This CDR3 spans 15 amino acids. The V segment lost 3 bases and the J segment 0 bases; nucleotides outside the gene matches: 2. Germline V gene data show CDR1 as SQVTM and CDR2 as ANQGSEA. The CDR3 loop reads CSVEVAGGSTDTQYF. The CDR3 bases are TGCAGCGTTGAGGTAGCGGGAGGGAGCACAGATACGCAGTATTTT.

The chain carries TRBV10-3 and TRBJ2-2; 14 bases are shared with TRBD2. V dropped 6 bases and J dropped 3; count of bases not matched to a gene: 6. This CDR3 has 17 amino acids. The germline V gene encodes CDR1 ENHRY and CDR2 SYGVKD. Here the CDR3 DNA reads TGTGCCATCAGGCGGACTAGCGGGAGGCTTTACACCGGGGAGCTGTTTTTT. Its protein product is CAIRRTSGRLYTGELFF.

The rearrangement joins TRBV27 to TRBJ1-1, with D perhaps matching TRBD1 (5 bases). The V gene's germline CDR1 is MNHEY and CDR2 SMNVEV (reference sequence). Trimming took off 2 bases at V and 1 base at J, with 5 bases between the two ends. The CDR3 is 13 residues long. CDR3 bases: TGTGCCAGCAGTTTAAGGGGGAACACTGAAGCTTTCTTT. It codes for CASSLRGNTEAFF.

The V and J genes are TRBV18 and TRBJ2-6, with D maybe TRBD2 (5 bases). The V gene's germline CDR1 is KGHSH and CDR2 LQKENI. V gave up 1 base and J gave up 4 bases, with 5 bases separating them. CDR3 length equals 14 residues. CDR3 sequence reads: CASSPREGANVLTF. The CDR3 DNA is TGTGCCAGCTCACCACGGGAGGGGGCCAACGTCCTGACTTTC. The full variable domain, rest sourced from reference TRBV18 and TRBJ2-6, is NAGVMQNPRHLVRRRGQEARLRCSPMKGHSHVYWYRQLPEEGLKFMVYLQKENIIDESGMPKERFSAEFPKEGPSILRIQQVVRGDSAAYFCASSPREGANVLTFGAGSRLTVL.

This clone was found once. The CDR3 nucleotides read TGTGCCATCAAGGGGGCAGGGTCACCCCTCCACTTT. It specifies CAIKGAGSPLHF. The chain links TRBV28 to TRBJ1-6; 7 bases line up with TRBD1. CDR3 length: 12 residues. Trimming removed 10 bases from V and 10 bases from J; junction bases left unmatched: 7. Germline V gene sequence: CDR1 MDHEN, CDR2 SYDVKM. Combining the CDR3 with reference TRBV28 and TRBJ1-6 gives the whole variable domain DVKVTQSSRYLVKRTGEKVFLECVQDMDHENMFWYRQDPGLGLRLIYFSYDVKMKEKGDIPEGYSVSREKKERFSLILESASTNQTSMYLCAIKGAGSPLHFGNGTRLTVT.

This chain connects TRBV4-1 to TRBJ2-1; 9 bases are a match to TRBD2. The V and J ends lost 6 bases and 3 bases, in that order; junction bases with no gene match: 6. This CDR3 comprises 15 residues. Germline V lookup: CDR1 MGHRA, CDR2 YSYEKL. The CDR3 loop is CASSDGTSHYNEQFF. The CDR3 region has the DNA TGCGCCAGCAGTGACGGGACTAGCCACTACAATGAGCAGTTCTTC.